The 19 T cell receptor beta chains given below trace back to one sample, sequenced in a study of shared clonotypes between healthy human individuals. Using immunoSEQ multiplex PCR, the repertoire was profiled, and TCRdb retains in-frame clones only, with some absent. The sample carries about 590,000 clones, just under 97% recorded once. Naive CD8 cells lacked CD45RO, underwent positive selection for CCR7 and left out terminally differentiated effector memory CD45RA+ cells. The specimen was naive CD8+ T cells sorted from blood. These receptors all come from a woman in her twenties or thirties in good health.

The chain has TRBV6-7 and TRBJ1-1, with TRBD1 matching 11 bases. TRBV6-7 qualifies as an ORF whose function is uncertain. After removal of 5 bases from V and 6 bases from J, the junction contained 8 bases not matched to a gene. This CDR3 contains 15 residues. CDR3 sequence (DNA): TGTGCCAGCAGTCCCTGGACAGGGGGCGCTTCTGAAGCTTTCTTT. This codes for CASSPWTGGASEAFF.

The sample holds one count of this clone. The chain employs TRBV28 and TRBJ2-7; 12 bases agree with TRBD2. Losses at the gene ends were 5 bases for V and 9 bases for J; bases not matched to a gene: 23. This CDR3 has 19 amino acids. CDR1 and CDR2 from the germline V gene are MDHEN and SYDVKM. Here the CDR3 reads CASSPPASGRAGLLSGQYF. The CDR3 DNA is TGTGCCAGCAGTCCCCCGGCTAGCGGGAGGGCCGGCCTACTTTCTGGGCAGTACTTC.

The rearrangement links TRBV7-9 to TRBJ1-3; a weak D match, TRBD1 (5 bases). The V gene lost 3 bases and the J gene lost 3 bases, with 15 bases spanning the gap. The CDR3 runs to 16 residues. Germline V gene sequence: CDR1 SEHNR, CDR2 FQNEAQ (reference sequence). Here the CDR3 reads CASSFLSGASGNTIYF. CDR3 coding DNA: TGTGCCAGCAGCTTTCTTAGCGGGGCGAGTGGAAACACCATATATTTT.

This sequence joins TRBV9 and TRBJ2-1; 10 nucleotides align to TRBD2. Trimming removed 4 bases from V and 7 bases from J; junction bases left unmatched: 5. Germline V gene data show CDR1 as SGDLS and CDR2 as YYNGEE. This CDR3 contains 14 residues. The CDR3 protein is CASSLAGGSNEQFF. The CDR3 DNA reads TGTGCCAGCAGCTTAGCGGGAGGTTCAAATGAGCAGTTCTTC.

In DNA, the CDR3 is TGTGCCAGCAGCTTATTCGGCGGGAACTACAATGAGCAGTTCTTC. The encoded protein is CASSLFGGNYNEQFF. The genes are TRBV7-3 and TRBJ2-1, with a weak D call TRBD2 (6 bases). This CDR3 is built from 15 residues. The germline CDR1 and CDR2 sequences are SGHTA and FQGTGA. V shed 2 bases and J shed 3 bases, with 11 bases lying between them.

This clone showed up just once. This chain uses TRBV27 with TRBJ2-5; 7 bases fit TRBD1. Germline V gene sequence: CDR1 MNHEY, CDR2 SMNVEV (reference sequence). This CDR3 is built from 15 residues. J lost 5 bases, V lost 4 bases, and 10 bases had no gene match. CDR3 region: CASSSWTGKGETQYF. The CDR3 DNA reads TGTGCCAGCAGTTCCTGGACAGGCAAGGGGGAGACCCAGTACTTC.

The V and J genes are TRBV29-1 and TRBJ2-1; 9 positions match TRBD2. V lost 5 bases and J lost 8; bases outside the gene matches: 7. The CDR3 length is 13 residues. Germline CDR1 SQVTM, CDR2 ANQGSEA. This chain's CDR3 is CSVLSGSLDEQFF. The CDR3 DNA follows: TGCAGCGTTCTTAGCGGGAGTCTCGATGAGCAGTTCTTC.

The V call is TRBV4-1, the J call TRBJ1-3; D is undetermined. The CDR3 covers 16 residues. Trimming stripped 0 bases from V and 3 bases from J, with 12 bases between. Looked up from germline, CDR1 is MGHRA and CDR2 is YSYEKL. The CDR3 sequence is CASSQDRLVGGNTIYF. CDR3 nucleotide sequence: TGCGCCAGCAGCCAAGATCGTTTGGTAGGTGGAAACACCATATATTTT.

This clone was observed a single time. V gene TRBV5-6 combines with J gene TRBJ2-3; tentative D call: TRBD2 (5 bases). This CDR3 is built from 14 residues. Trimming removed 4 bases at V and 5 bases at J, with 14 bases between. CDR1 and CDR2 from the germline V gene are SGHDT and YYEEEE. CDR3 nucleotide sequence: TGTGCCAGCAGCGTTAACGGAGGACGAGATACGCAGTATTTT. Amino acids: CASSVNGGRDTQYF.

The rearrangement joins TRBV27 to TRBJ1-2, with D hard to call. Looked up from germline, CDR1 is MNHEY and CDR2 is SMNVEV (reference sequence). With 6 bases removed from V and 0 bases from J, the gap between germline ends came to 8 bases. The CDR3 spans 13 residues. DNA of the CDR3: TGTGCCAGCAGGGGAGTCACTAACTATGGCTACACCTTC. It codes for CASRGVTNYGYTF.

This sequence joins TRBV27 and TRBJ2-3; no firm D call. The germline V gene has CDR1 MNHEY and CDR2 SMNVEV (reference sequence). This CDR3 is built from 12 residues. V shed 5 bases and J shed 2 bases, with 5 bases lying between them. In DNA form, the CDR3 reads TGTGCCAGCAGTCCCGACACAGATACGCAGTATTTT. It encodes CASSPDTDTQYF.

The CDR3 region is CASSPQGYTGELFF. CDR3 in DNA: TGTGCCAGCAGCCCACAGGGATACACCGGGGAGCTGTTTTTT. This chain uses TRBV14 with TRBJ2-2; maybe TRBD1 (6 bases). Germline-derived CDR1 and CDR2 are SGHDN and FVKESK. The CDR3 consists of 14 residues. The ends were cut back, 4 bases at V and 3 bases at J, with 9 bases in the middle.

This clone was seen only once. Additional DNA sequences in this sample encode the identical CDR3. The CDR3 region has the DNA TGTGCCAGCAGTCCGGGACAGGGGTTCTACGAGCAGTACTTC. Translation: CASSPGQGFYEQYF. This chain connects TRBV27 to TRBJ2-7, with 10 bases that match TRBD1. V gave up 5 bases and J gave up 3 bases; unmatched junction bases: 4. Germline lookup yields CDR1 MNHEY and CDR2 SMNVEV (reference sequence). This CDR3 is 14 amino acids long.

The chain employs TRBV5-4 and TRBJ1-1; possible D gene TRBD1, 5 bases. Trimming removed 4 bases from V and 3 bases from J, with 13 bases in between. Germline V gene sequence: CDR1 SGHNT, CDR2 YYREEE (reference sequence). The CDR3 loop spans 14 amino acids. The CDR3: CASSPGTVYTEAFF. The CDR3 DNA reads as TGTGCCAGCAGCCCCGGGACGGTTTACACTGAAGCTTTCTTT.

The chain links TRBV10-1 to TRBJ2-1, with unresolved D. Germline loops: CDR1 WNHNN, CDR2 SYGVQD (reference sequence). V shed 0 bases and J shed 8 bases, with 14 bases lying between them. This CDR3 spans 15 amino acids. Here the CDR3 DNA reads TGCGCCAGCAGTGAGTCACCCACGCCTGGGGATGAGCAGTTCTTC. Its protein is CASSESPTPGDEQFF.

The chain couples TRBV11-2 to TRBJ1-1; TRBD1 aligns across 7 bases. CDR3 length: 15 residues. Trimming at V came to 1 base and at J to 3 bases, leaving 5 bases not matched to a gene. In germline, CDR1 is SGHAT, CDR2 FQNNGV. CDR3 DNA sequence: TGTGCCAGCAGCTTAGGTACAGGGGAGGACACTGAAGCTTTCTTT. Encoded protein: CASSLGTGEDTEAFF.

This clone was recorded only once. This chain connects TRBV7-9 to TRBJ2-7, with D possibly matching TRBD2 (5 bases). The CDR3 sequence is 12 residues long. The germline V gene has CDR1 SEHNR and CDR2 FQNEAQ (reference sequence). V was cut by 4 bases and J by 5 bases, with 9 bases left in between. This chain's CDR3 is CASSSGLDEQYF. The CDR3 DNA sequence: TGTGCCAGCAGCTCGGGGTTAGACGAGCAGTACTTC.

This chain links TRBV7-8 with TRBJ1-4; no clear D. Germline-derived CDR1 and CDR2 are SGHVS and FQNEAQ. The CDR3 extends over 16 amino acids. Trimming pared 1 base from V and 0 bases from J, leaving 9 bases between. CDR3 region: CASSLGSAATNEKLFF. The CDR3, as DNA: TGTGCCAGCAGCTTAGGATCCGCGGCAACTAATGAAAAACTGTTTTTT. Full variable domain (remainder filled in from reference TRBV7-8 and TRBJ1-4): GAGVSQSPRYKVAKRGQDVALRCDPISGHVSLFWYQQALGQGPEFLTYFQNEAQLDKSGLPSDRFFAERPEGSVSTLKIQRTQQEDSAVYLCASSLGSAATNEKLFFGSGTQLSVL.

This chain joins TRBV27 and TRBJ2-5; 9 bases map to TRBD1. Germline trimming cut 3 bases from V and 3 bases from J; bases unmatched to any gene: 5. Germline CDR1 reads MNHEY; CDR2 reads SMNVEV (reference sequence). This CDR3 has 15 amino acids. Here the CDR3 DNA reads TGTGCCAGCAGTTTTTTGGGACAGGGAAAAGAGACCCAGTACTTC. Encoded protein: CASSFLGQGKETQYF.